A selection of T cell receptor beta chains follows, all from one sample in a study of shared clonotypes between healthy human individuals. Using immunoSEQ multiplex PCR, the repertoire was profiled, and TCRdb retains in-frame clones only, with some absent. The sample contains some 2.3 million clones, approximately 95% of which appear only once. Sequencing was done on a sample of naive CD4+ T cells from PBMCs. These receptors all come from a man younger than 35 in good health. Some clones in this sample may be carry-over from other donors' samples. Both conserved end residues are part of each CDR3. A D gene is named only where the DNA matches it firmly. A row's size may be missing; if present it is once, few, many or a size class.

cdr3_length: 13; v_call: TRBV5-4; clone_size: -; d_call: -; j_call: TRBJ1-2; cdr3_nt: TGTGCCAGCAGCGGCGATGGGGTCTATGGCTACACCTTC; cdr3_aa: CASSGDGVYGYTF
cdr3_length: 13; v_call: TRBV18; clone_size: few; d_call: -; j_call: TRBJ2-2; cdr3_nt: TGTGCCAGCTCACCCCTGAACACCGGGGAGCTGTTTTTT; cdr3_aa: CASSPLNTGELFF
cdr3_length: 11; v_call: TRBV7-3; clone_size: -; d_call: -; j_call: TRBJ1-2; cdr3_nt: TGTGCCAGCGGGACGGGGTATGGCTACACCTTC; cdr3_aa: CASGTGYGYTF
cdr3_length: 12; v_call: TRBV6-5; clone_size: -; d_call: TRBD2; j_call: TRBJ2-7; cdr3_nt: TGTGCCAGCAGGTGGGCGGGGGGTGAGCAGTACTTC; cdr3_aa: CASRWAGGEQYF
cdr3_length: 15; v_call: TRBV30; clone_size: -; d_call: TRBD2; j_call: TRBJ2-3; cdr3_nt: TGTGCCTGGACCTCTAGCGGGCGATTCACAGATACGCAGTATTTT; cdr3_aa: CAWTSSGRFTDTQYF
cdr3_length: 15; v_call: TRBV6-5; clone_size: -; d_call: TRBD1; j_call: TRBJ1-6; cdr3_nt: TGTGCCAGCAGTTATCTGACAGGGGGTTATTCACCCCTCCACTTT; cdr3_aa: CASSYLTGGYSPLHF
cdr3_length: 13; v_call: TRBV15; clone_size: -; d_call: -; j_call: TRBJ2-7; cdr3_nt: TGTGCCACCAGCAGAGCCAGGGTTGGGGAGCAGTACTTC; cdr3_aa: CATSRARVGEQYF
cdr3_length: 17; v_call: TRBV4-1; clone_size: -; d_call: TRBD1; j_call: TRBJ1-5; cdr3_nt: TGCGCCAGCAGCCGGACCGGGACAGAAAATAGCAATCAGCCCCAGCATTTT; cdr3_aa: CASSRTGTENSNQPQHF
cdr3_length: 15; v_call: TRBV4-2; clone_size: -; d_call: TRBD2; j_call: TRBJ2-1; cdr3_nt: TGTGCCAGCAGCCAAGATATCGGGAGGGACGGGGAGCAGTTCTTC; cdr3_aa: CASSQDIGRDGEQFF
cdr3_length: 17; v_call: TRBV19; clone_size: -; d_call: TRBD2; j_call: TRBJ2-7; cdr3_nt: TGTGCCAGTAGTATAGATCTGAGCGGGAGGAGGTTAAACGAGCAGTACTTC; cdr3_aa: CASSIDLSGRRLNEQYF
cdr3_length: 15; v_call: TRBV25-1; clone_size: once; d_call: TRBD1; j_call: TRBJ1-6; cdr3_nt: TGTGCCAGCAGTGAGGCGGGACAGGGGAAATCACCCCTCCACTTT; cdr3_aa: CASSEAGQGKSPLHF
cdr3_length: 15; v_call: TRBV7-9; clone_size: -; d_call: TRBD2; j_call: TRBJ2-1; cdr3_nt: TGTGCCAGCAGGTTTGCTAGCGGGAGAGGCAATGAGCAGTTCTTC; cdr3_aa: CASRFASGRGNEQFF
cdr3_length: 15; v_call: TRBV30; clone_size: -; d_call: -; j_call: TRBJ2-1; cdr3_nt: TGTGCCTGGGGGGGAGGTCCCGGATTCTACAATGAGCAGTTCTTC; cdr3_aa: CAWGGGPGFYNEQFF
cdr3_length: 15; v_call: TRBV7-9; clone_size: -; d_call: -; j_call: TRBJ2-7; cdr3_nt: TGTGCCAGCAGTGCCGACAGAACCTTATTCTACGAGCAGTACTTC; cdr3_aa: CASSADRTLFYEQYF
cdr3_length: 15; v_call: TRBV28; clone_size: -; d_call: -; j_call: TRBJ1-1; cdr3_nt: TGTGCCAGCAGTTCCGGACGGAGCCTGAACACTGAAGCTTTCTTT; cdr3_aa: CASSSGRSLNTEAFF
cdr3_length: 14; v_call: TRBV9; clone_size: -; d_call: TRBD1; j_call: TRBJ2-1; cdr3_nt: TGTGCCAGCAGCGTGTCGGGACAGTACAATGAGCAGTTCTTC; cdr3_aa: CASSVSGQYNEQFF
cdr3_length: 18; v_call: TRBV29-1; clone_size: -; d_call: TRBD2; j_call: TRBJ2-1; cdr3_nt: TGCAGCGTTGCTTCTTTCGGTACTAGCGGGAGTTCGTACAATGAGCAGTTCTTC; cdr3_aa: CSVASFGTSGSSYNEQFF
cdr3_length: 16; v_call: TRBV5-4; clone_size: -; d_call: -; j_call: TRBJ1-2; cdr3_nt: TGTGCCAGCAGCCCGGTGGCGCCTCTCCCCGCGGGTGGCTACACCTTC; cdr3_aa: CASSPVAPLPAGGYTF
cdr3_length: 14; v_call: TRBV2; clone_size: -; d_call: -; j_call: TRBJ2-6; cdr3_nt: TGTGCCAGCAGTGCGCTGGGAGGGGCCAACGTCCTGACTTTC; cdr3_aa: CASSALGGANVLTF
cdr3_length: 13; v_call: TRBV6-6; clone_size: -; d_call: -; j_call: TRBJ2-7; cdr3_nt: TGTGCCAGCAGTGACACGACATATTCCGAGCAGTACTTC; cdr3_aa: CASSDTTYSEQYF
cdr3_length: 11; v_call: TRBV20-1; clone_size: -; d_call: -; j_call: TRBJ1-1; cdr3_nt: TGCAGTGCTGCCCCAGTAACTGAAGCTTTCTTT; cdr3_aa: CSAAPVTEAFF
cdr3_length: 15; v_call: TRBV5-4; clone_size: -; d_call: -; j_call: TRBJ1-2; cdr3_nt: TGTGCCAGCACCAAGAAGGCGGGCGGCGACTATGGCTACACCTTC; cdr3_aa: CASTKKAGGDYGYTF
cdr3_length: 15; v_call: TRBV5-4; clone_size: -; d_call: -; j_call: TRBJ1-1; cdr3_nt: TGTGCCAGCAGCCCCGGCGGGACGTTTTTCACTGAAGCTTTCTTT; cdr3_aa: CASSPGGTFFTEAFF
cdr3_length: 15; v_call: TRBV28; clone_size: -; d_call: -; j_call: TRBJ2-7; cdr3_nt: TGTGCCAGCAGCCTAAGGGGGGATTGGTCCTACGAGCAGTACTTC; cdr3_aa: CASSLRGDWSYEQYF
cdr3_length: 16; v_call: TRBV18; clone_size: -; d_call: -; j_call: TRBJ2-3; cdr3_nt: TGTGCCAGCTCACCCCCAGCGGGTACAGGCACAGATACGCAGTATTTT; cdr3_aa: CASSPPAGTGTDTQYF